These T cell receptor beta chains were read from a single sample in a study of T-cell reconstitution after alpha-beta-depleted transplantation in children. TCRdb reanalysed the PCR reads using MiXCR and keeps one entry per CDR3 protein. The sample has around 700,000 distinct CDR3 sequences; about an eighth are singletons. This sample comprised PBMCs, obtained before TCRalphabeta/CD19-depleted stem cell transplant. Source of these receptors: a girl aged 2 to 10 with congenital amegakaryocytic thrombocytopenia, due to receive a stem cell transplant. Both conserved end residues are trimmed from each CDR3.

CDR3 protein: ASSITGESYEQY; V gene: TRBV19
CDR3 protein: ASSQAIRAGAWTQY; V gene: TRBV11-2
CDR3 protein: ASSPATRSNEQF; V gene: TRBV12-3/TRBV12-4
CDR3 protein: ASSLLAGGEDEQF; V gene: TRBV5-1
CDR3 protein: AIKGQFGYEQY; V gene: TRBV5-1
CDR3 protein: SARVQREGLGETQY; V gene: TRBV20-1
CDR3 protein: ASSLPGLAHNEQF; V gene: TRBV5-1
CDR3 protein: AWSSRDRGFFNEQF; V gene: TRBV30
CDR3 protein: ASSLEWTDSNQPQH; V gene: TRBV5-1
CDR3 protein: SAPPRGTGRVHEQY; V gene: TRBV20-1
CDR3 protein: ASSSPNDRGSPLH; V gene: TRBV27
CDR3 protein: ASSPGAGWTGELF; V gene: TRBV5-1
CDR3 protein: ASSSGTAPVYNEQF; V gene: TRBV7-6
CDR3 protein: ASSPTGTVVLDEQF; V gene: TRBV12-3/TRBV12-4
CDR3 protein: ASSEQRAGELF; V gene: TRBV6-1
CDR3 protein: ASSPDPGSYYNEQF; V gene: TRBV7-9
CDR3 protein: ASGLGPSTGIRFYSGSNVLT; V gene: TRBV12-5
CDR3 protein: AIQPGLKEKLF; V gene: TRBV10-3
CDR3 protein: SAKNRIRSTDTQY; V gene: TRBV20-1
CDR3 protein: ASSVTGIDEQY; V gene: TRBV5-1
CDR3 protein: ASRGPYNQPQH; V gene: TRBV12-3/TRBV12-4
CDR3 protein: ASSLGTLYLEQY; V gene: TRBV12-3/TRBV12-4
CDR3 protein: ASRSGGRWDEQF; V gene: TRBV7-6
CDR3 protein: ASSLSTSGINEQF; V gene: TRBV27
CDR3 protein: ASSLLPVRNTGELF; V gene: TRBV5-1
CDR3 protein: STRPTVQETQY; V gene: TRBV20-1
CDR3 protein: SAPSNGHEQF; V gene: TRBV20-1
CDR3 protein: SASGTSGVSSYNEQF; V gene: TRBV20-1
CDR3 protein: SVAGRMNTEAF; V gene: TRBV29-1
CDR3 protein: ASTPLDNTEAF; V gene: TRBV5-1
CDR3 protein: SARGLSPTDTQY; V gene: TRBV20-1
CDR3 protein: SASERERTYNEQF; V gene: TRBV20-1
CDR3 protein: ASSLTPAETQY; V gene: TRBV5-1
CDR3 protein: ASRRFGNTEAF; V gene: TRBV27
CDR3 protein: SVEYRDTKGADTQY; V gene: TRBV29-1
CDR3 protein: ASSTLRDIQY; V gene: TRBV5-6
CDR3 protein: SSIPRDRGNIQY; V gene: TRBV20-1
CDR3 protein: ASTLRVAALNTGELF; V gene: TRBV11-2
CDR3 protein: SASADSGSNQPQH; V gene: TRBV20-1
CDR3 protein: ASSQGSGQSFYGYT; V gene: TRBV4-2
CDR3 protein: ASSALGTGGYEQY; V gene: TRBV5-1
CDR3 protein: SVDLDRVSTEAF; V gene: TRBV29-1
CDR3 protein: ASTAGRYEQY; V gene: TRBV28
CDR3 protein: ASSPLAGNNEQF; V gene: TRBV10-2
CDR3 protein: ATSRDSAGIYEQY; V gene: TRBV15
CDR3 protein: ASSPERIAGNTIY; V gene: TRBV4-1
CDR3 protein: ASSLAGDHTYNEQF; V gene: TRBV5-1
CDR3 protein: ASSLVGYGANVLT; V gene: TRBV7-2
CDR3 protein: SAREARNSANEQF; V gene: TRBV20-1
CDR3 protein: AISELAGGQKAQF; V gene: TRBV10-3